These T cell receptor beta chains were read from a single sample in a study of T cells after yellow fever vaccination. MiXCR was run by TCRdb on the 5' RACE reads, yielding one entry per CDR3 protein. The sample shows some 250,000 distinct CDR3 sequences, roughly 7.2% of them seen only once. The sample here was CD4+ T cells sorted from PBMCs, taken 15 days after the yellow fever booster vaccination. The receptors were sampled from a man aged 25 to 40 who received the YFV17D yellow fever vaccine. CDR3s include the opening cysteine and the closing phenylalanine or tryptophan. D genes are given only for firm matches. Clone size, where shown, is once, few, many, or a class for clones that have expanded.

-	TRBV12-3/TRBV12-4	TRBJ1-2	few	TGTGCCAGCTGGGGGGAGGGAAGAGAGTATGGCTACACCTTC	CASWGEGREYGYTF
TRBD2	TRBV5-1	TRBJ2-7	few	TGCGCCAGCAGCTTGGGACTAGCGGGAATGGCCTACGAGCAGTACTTC	CASSLGLAGMAYEQYF
TRBD2	TRBV5-6	TRBJ2-1	few	TGTGCCAGCAGCTTGTACGGGGGGTACAATGAGCAGTTCTTC	CASSLYGGYNEQFF
-	TRBV20-1	TRBJ1-1	-	TGCAGTGCTAGCTCGAGGGGCACTGAAGCTTTCTTT	CSASSRGTEAFF
-	TRBV12-5	TRBJ2-6	-	TGTGCTAGTGGTCCCGGGACCGGCTCTGGGGCCAACGTCCTGACTTTC	CASGPGTGSGANVLTF
-	TRBV6-1	TRBJ1-4	few	TGTGCCAGCAGCCTCCCCGGGGGTGAAGATGAAAAACTGTTTTTT	CASSLPGGEDEKLFF
TRBD2	TRBV5-5	TRBJ2-3	-	TGTGCCAGCAGCTTCAGACTAGCGGGAGTTGGCACAGATACGCAGTATTTT	CASSFRLAGVGTDTQYF
TRBD1	TRBV5-5	TRBJ1-2	-	TGTGCCAGCAGCTTGCCTCCCGGGACAGGGGGGGAGGTGACCTTC	CASSLPPGTGGEVTF
TRBD2	TRBV11-3	TRBJ2-1	many	TGTGCCAGCAGCAACCAGGGACTAGCGAACAATGAGCAGTTCTTC	CASSNQGLANNEQFF
-	TRBV15	TRBJ2-2	-	TGTGCCACCAGCAGAGATCGGGCAGGGCGGATCGCCGGGGAGCTGTTTTTT	CATSRDRAGRIAGELFF
-	TRBV30	TRBJ1-4	few	TGTGCCTGGAGTGTACGGGGGGGGGCTAATGAAAAACTGTTTTTT	CAWSVRGGANEKLFF